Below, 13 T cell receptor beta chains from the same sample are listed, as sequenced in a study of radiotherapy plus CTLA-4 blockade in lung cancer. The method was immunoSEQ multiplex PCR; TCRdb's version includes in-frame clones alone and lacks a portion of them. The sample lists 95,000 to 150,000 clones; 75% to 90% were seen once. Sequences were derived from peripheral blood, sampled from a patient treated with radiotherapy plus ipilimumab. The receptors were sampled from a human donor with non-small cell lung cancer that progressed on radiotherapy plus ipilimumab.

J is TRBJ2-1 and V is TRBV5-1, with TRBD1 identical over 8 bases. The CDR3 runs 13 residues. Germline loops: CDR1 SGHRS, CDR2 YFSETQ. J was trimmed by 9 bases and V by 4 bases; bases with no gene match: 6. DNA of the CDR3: TGCGCCAGCAGCGAAGGACAGGGTTTTGAGCAGTTCTTC. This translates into CASSEGQGFEQFF.

CDR3 in DNA: TGTGCCAGCAGTCCCGCGGGCAATGAGCAGTTCTTC. Translation gives CASSPAGNEQFF. The chain employs TRBV27 and TRBJ2-1; D may be TRBD2 (5 bases). Trimming removed 5 bases at V and 6 bases at J, with 8 bases between. There are 12 residues in the CDR3. Germline values: CDR1 MNHEY, CDR2 SMNVEV (reference sequence).

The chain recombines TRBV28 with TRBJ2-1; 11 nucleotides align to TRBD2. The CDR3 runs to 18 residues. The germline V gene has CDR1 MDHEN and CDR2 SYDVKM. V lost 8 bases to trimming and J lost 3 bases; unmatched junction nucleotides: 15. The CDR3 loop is CASAQGLAGGFVYNEQFF. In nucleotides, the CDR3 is TGTGCCAGCGCCCAAGGGCTAGCGGGGGGATTTGTCTACAATGAGCAGTTCTTC.

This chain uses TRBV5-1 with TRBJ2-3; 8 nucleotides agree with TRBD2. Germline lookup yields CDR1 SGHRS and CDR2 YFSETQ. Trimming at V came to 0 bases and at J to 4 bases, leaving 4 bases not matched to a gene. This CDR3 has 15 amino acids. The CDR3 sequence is CASSLAGLVSDTQYF. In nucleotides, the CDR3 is TGCGCCAGCAGCTTGGCGGGACTAGTATCAGATACGCAGTATTTT. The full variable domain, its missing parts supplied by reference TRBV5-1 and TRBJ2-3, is KAGVTQTPRYLIKTRGQQVTLSCSPISGHRSVSWYQQTPGQGLQFLFEYFSETQRNKGNFPGRFSGRQFSNSRSEMNVSTLELGDSALYLCASSLAGLVSDTQYFGPGTRLTVL.

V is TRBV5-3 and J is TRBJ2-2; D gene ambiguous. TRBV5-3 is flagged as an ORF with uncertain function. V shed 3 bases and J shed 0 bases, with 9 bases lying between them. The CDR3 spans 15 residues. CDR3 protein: CARSSGHTNTGELFF. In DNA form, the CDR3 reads TGTGCCAGAAGCTCTGGCCATACGAACACCGGGGAGCTGTTTTTT.

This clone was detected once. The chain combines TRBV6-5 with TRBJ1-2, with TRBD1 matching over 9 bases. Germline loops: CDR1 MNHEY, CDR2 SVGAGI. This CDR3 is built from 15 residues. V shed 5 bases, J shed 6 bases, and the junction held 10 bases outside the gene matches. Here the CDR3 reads CASSPLTGGEDGYTF. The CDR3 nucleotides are TGTGCCAGCAGTCCCTTGACAGGGGGGGAGGATGGCTACACCTTC.

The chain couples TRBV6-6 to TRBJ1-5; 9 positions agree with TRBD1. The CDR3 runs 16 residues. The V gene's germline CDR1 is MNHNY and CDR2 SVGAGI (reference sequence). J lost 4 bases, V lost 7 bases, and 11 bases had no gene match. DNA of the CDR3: TGTGCCAGCACCCCACAGGGGGCACCCTCTAATCAGCCCCAGCATTTT. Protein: CASTPQGAPSNQPQHF.

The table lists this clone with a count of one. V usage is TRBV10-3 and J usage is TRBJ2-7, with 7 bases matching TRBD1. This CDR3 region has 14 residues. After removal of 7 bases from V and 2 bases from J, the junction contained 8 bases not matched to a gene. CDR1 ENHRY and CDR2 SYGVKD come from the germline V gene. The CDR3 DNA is TGTGCCATCATGAAGACAGGGTCGCCCTACGAGCAGTACTTC. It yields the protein CAIMKTGSPYEQYF.

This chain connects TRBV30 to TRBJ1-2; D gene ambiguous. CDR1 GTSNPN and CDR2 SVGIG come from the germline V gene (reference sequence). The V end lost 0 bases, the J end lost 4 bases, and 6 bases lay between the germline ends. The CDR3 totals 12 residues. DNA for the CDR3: TGTGCCTGGAGTGTACTCAGCTATGGCTACACCTTC. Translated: CAWSVLSYGYTF.

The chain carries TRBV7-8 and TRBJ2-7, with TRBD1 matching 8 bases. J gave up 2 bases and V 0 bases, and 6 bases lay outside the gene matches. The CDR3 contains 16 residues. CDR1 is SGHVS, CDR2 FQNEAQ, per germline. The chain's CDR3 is CASSLASGQEPYEQYF. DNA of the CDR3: TGTGCCAGCAGCTTAGCTTCGGGACAGGAGCCCTACGAGCAGTACTTC.

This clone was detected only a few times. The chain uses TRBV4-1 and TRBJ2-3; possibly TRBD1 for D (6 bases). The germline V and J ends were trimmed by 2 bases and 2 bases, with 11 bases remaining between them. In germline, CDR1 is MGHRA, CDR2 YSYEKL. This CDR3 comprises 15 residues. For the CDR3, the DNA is TGCGCCAGCAGCCAAACGGACAGAGCCACAGATACGCAGTATTTT. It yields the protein CASSQTDRATDTQYF.

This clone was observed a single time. The CDR3 protein is CASRRAGEKNTEAFF. The CDR3 DNA follows: TGCGCCAGCAGACGAGCAGGGGAGAAGAACACTGAAGCTTTCTTT. V is TRBV5-1 and J is TRBJ1-1, with TRBD1 as a possible D gene (6 bases). From germline, CDR1 is SGHRS and CDR2 YFSETQ. Trimming removed 5 bases from V and 1 base from J, with 15 bases in between. The CDR3 consists of 15 residues.

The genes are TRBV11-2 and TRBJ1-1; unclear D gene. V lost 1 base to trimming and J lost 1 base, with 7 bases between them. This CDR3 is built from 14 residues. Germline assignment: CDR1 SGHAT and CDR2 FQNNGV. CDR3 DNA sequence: TGTGCCAGCAGCTTAGTCGGGGAGAACACTGAAGCTTTCTTT. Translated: CASSLVGENTEAFF.